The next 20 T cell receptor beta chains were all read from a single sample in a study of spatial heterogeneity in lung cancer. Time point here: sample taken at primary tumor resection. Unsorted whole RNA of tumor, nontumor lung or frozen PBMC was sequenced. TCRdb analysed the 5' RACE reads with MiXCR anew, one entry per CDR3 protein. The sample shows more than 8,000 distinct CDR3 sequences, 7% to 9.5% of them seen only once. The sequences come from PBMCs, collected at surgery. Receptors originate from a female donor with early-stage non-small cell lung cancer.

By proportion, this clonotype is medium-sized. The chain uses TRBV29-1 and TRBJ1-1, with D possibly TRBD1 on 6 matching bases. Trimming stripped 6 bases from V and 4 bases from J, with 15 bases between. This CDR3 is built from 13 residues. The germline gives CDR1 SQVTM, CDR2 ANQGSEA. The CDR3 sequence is CSVGRGEFTEAFF. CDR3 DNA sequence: TGCAGCGTGGGCAGGGGTGAGTTCACTGAAGCTTTCTTT.

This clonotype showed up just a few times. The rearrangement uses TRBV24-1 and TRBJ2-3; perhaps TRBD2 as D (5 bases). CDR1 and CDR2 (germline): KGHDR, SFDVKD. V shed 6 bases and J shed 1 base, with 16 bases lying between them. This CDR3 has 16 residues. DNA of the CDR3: TGTGCCACCAGTCCTTCCAGCGCGAGGGGCACAGATACGCAGTATTTT. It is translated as CATSPSSARGTDTQYF.

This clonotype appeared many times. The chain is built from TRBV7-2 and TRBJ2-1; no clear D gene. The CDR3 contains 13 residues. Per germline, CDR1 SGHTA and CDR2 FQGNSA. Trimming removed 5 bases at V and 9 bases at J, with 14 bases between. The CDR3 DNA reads TGTGCCAGCAGCCCTATTATGTTAGGTGAGCAGTTCTTC. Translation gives CASSPIMLGEQFF. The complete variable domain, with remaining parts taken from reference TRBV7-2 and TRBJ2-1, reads GAGVSQSPSNKVTEKGKDVELRCDPISGHTALYWYRQSLGQGLEFLIYFQGNSAPDKSGLPSDRFSAERTGGSVSTLTIQRTQQEDSAVYLCASSPIMLGEQFFGPGTRLTVL.

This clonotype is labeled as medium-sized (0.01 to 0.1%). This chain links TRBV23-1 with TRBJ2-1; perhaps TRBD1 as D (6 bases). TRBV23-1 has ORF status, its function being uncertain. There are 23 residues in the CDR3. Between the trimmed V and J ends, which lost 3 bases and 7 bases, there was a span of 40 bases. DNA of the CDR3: TGCGCCAGCAGTCACCCTCCATCCCGGGACAAGGACACCTTCAGCCTAAAGCCTAATGAGCAGTTCTTC. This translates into CASSHPPSRDKDTFSLKPNEQFF.

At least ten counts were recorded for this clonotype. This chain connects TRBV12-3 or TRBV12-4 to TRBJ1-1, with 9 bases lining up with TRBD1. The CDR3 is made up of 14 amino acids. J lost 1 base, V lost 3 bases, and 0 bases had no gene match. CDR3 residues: CASSLDRGNTEAFF. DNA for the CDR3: TGTGCCAGCAGTTTGGACAGGGGGAACACTGAAGCTTTCTTT.

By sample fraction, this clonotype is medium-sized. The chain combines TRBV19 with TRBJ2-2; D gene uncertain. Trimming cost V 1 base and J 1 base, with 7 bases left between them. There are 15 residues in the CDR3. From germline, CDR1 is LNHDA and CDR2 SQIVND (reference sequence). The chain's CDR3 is CASSIVAGNTGELFF. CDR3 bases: TGTGCCAGTAGTATAGTGGCCGGGAACACCGGGGAGCTGTTTTTT.

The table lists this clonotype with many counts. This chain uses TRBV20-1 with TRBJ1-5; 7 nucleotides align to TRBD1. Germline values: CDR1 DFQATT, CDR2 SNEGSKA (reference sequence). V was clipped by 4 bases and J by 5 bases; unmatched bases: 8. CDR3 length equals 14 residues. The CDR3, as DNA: TGCAGTGCTAAGGACAGGAGTTGGGATCAGCCCCAGCATTTT. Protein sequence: CSAKDRSWDQPQHF.

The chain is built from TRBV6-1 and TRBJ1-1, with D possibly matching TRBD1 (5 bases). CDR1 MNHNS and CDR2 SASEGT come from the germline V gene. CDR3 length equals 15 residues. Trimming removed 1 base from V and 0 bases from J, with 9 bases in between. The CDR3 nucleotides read TGTGCCAGCAGTGAAGGGCAGACAGTGAACACTGAAGCTTTCTTT. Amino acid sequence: CASSEGQTVNTEAFF.

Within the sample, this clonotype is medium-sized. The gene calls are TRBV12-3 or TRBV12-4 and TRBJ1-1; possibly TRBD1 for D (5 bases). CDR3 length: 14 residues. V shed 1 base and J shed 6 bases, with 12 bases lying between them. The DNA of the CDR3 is TGTGCCAGCAGTTTAGTGCAGGGAGGCGCTGAAGCTTTCTTT. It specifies CASSLVQGGAEAFF.

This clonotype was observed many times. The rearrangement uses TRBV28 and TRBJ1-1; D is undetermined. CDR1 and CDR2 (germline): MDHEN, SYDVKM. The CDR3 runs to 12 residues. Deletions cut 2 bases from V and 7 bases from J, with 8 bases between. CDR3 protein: CASSLMTGEAFF. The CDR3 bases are TGTGCCAGCAGTTTAATGACGGGTGAAGCTTTCTTT.

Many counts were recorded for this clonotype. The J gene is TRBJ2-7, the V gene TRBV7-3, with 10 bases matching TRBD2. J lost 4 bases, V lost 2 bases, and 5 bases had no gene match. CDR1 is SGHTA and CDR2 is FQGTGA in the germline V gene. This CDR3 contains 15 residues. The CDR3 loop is CASSLASGSQYEQYF. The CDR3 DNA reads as TGTGCCAGCAGCTTAGCTAGCGGGAGCCAATACGAGCAGTACTTC.

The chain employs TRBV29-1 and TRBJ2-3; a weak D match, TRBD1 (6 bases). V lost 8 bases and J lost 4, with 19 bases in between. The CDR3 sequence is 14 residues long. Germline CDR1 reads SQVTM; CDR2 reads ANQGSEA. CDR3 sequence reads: CSLGAQGTSDTQYF. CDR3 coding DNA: TGCAGCTTAGGGGCACAGGGAACCTCAGATACGCAGTATTTT.

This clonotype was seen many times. The CDR3 nucleotides are TGCAGTGCTAGAGTAAATAGCGAAGCCTACGAGCAGTACTTC. This gives the protein CSARVNSEAYEQYF. The chain recombines TRBV20-1 with TRBJ2-7, with D tentatively TRBD2 (5 bases). The V gene's germline CDR1 is DFQATT and CDR2 SNEGSKA (reference sequence). The CDR3 runs to 14 residues. The V gene lost 1 base and the J gene lost 2 bases, with 12 bases spanning the gap.

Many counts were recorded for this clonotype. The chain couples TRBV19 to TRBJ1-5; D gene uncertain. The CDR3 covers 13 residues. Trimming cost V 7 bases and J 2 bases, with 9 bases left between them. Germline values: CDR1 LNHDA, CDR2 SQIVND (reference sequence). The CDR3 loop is CASTNSGNQPQHF. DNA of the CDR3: TGTGCCAGTACCAATAGCGGCAATCAGCCCCAGCATTTT.

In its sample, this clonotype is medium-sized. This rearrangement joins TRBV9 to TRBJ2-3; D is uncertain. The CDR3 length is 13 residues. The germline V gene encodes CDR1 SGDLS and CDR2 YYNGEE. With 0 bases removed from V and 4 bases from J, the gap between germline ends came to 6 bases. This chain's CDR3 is CASSVGESDTQYF. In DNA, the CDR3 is TGTGCCAGCAGCGTAGGGGAATCAGATACGCAGTATTTT.

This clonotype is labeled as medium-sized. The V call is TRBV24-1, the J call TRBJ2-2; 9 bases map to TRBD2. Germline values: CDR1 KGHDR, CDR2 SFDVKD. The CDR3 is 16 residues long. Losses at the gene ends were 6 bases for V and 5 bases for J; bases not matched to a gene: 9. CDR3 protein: CATSRSGGRRTGELFF. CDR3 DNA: TGTGCCACCAGTCGTAGCGGGGGCCGAAGGACCGGGGAGCTGTTTTTT.

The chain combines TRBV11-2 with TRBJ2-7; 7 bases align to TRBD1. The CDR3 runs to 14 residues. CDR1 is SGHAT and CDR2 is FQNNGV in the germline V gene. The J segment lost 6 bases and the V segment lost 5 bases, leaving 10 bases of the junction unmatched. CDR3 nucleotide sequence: TGTGCCAGCAGCCTCCAGGGGGACAAACGCGAGCAGTACTTC. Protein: CASSLQGDKREQYF. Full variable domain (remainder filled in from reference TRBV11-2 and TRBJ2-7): EAGVAQSPRYKIIEKRQSVAFWCNPISGHATLYWYQQILGQGPKLLIQFQNNGVVDDSQLPKDRFSAERLKGVDSTLKIQPAKLEDSAVYLCASSLQGDKREQYFGPGTRLTVT.

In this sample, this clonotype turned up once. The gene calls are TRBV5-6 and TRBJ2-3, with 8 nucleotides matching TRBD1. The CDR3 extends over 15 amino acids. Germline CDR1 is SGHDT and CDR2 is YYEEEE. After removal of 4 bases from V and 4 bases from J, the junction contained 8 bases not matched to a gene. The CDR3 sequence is CASSVAGGISDTQYF. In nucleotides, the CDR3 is TGTGCCAGCAGCGTCGCAGGGGGCATTTCAGATACGCAGTATTTT.

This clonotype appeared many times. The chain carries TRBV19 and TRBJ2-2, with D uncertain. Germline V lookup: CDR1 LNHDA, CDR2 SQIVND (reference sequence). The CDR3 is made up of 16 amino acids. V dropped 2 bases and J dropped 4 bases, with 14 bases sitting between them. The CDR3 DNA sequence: TGTGCCAGTAGTATAAGGATTTGGCCGGTCACCGGGGAGCTGTTTTTT. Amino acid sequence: CASSIRIWPVTGELFF.

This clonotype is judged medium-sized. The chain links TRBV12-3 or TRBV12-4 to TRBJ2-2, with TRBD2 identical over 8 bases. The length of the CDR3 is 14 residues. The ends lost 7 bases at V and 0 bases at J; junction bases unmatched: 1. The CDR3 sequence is CASNSGANTGELFF. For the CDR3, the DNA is TGTGCCAGCAATAGCGGGGCGAACACCGGGGAGCTGTTTTTT.